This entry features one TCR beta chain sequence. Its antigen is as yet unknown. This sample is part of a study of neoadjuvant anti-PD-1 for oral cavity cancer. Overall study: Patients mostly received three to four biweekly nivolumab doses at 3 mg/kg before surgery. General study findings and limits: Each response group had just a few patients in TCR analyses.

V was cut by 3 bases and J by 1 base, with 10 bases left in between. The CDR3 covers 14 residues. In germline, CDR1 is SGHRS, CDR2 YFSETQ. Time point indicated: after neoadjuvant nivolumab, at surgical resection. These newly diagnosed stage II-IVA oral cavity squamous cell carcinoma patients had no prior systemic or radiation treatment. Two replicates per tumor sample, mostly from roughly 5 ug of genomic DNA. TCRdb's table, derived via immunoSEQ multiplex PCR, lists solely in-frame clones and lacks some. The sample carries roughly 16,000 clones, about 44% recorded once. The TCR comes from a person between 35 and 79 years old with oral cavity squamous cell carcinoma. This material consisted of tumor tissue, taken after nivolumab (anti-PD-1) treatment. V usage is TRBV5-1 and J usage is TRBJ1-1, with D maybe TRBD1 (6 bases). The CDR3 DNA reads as TGCGCCAGCAGCTCCCAGGGGAGGAACACTGAAGCTTTCTTT. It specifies CASSSQGRNTEAFF.